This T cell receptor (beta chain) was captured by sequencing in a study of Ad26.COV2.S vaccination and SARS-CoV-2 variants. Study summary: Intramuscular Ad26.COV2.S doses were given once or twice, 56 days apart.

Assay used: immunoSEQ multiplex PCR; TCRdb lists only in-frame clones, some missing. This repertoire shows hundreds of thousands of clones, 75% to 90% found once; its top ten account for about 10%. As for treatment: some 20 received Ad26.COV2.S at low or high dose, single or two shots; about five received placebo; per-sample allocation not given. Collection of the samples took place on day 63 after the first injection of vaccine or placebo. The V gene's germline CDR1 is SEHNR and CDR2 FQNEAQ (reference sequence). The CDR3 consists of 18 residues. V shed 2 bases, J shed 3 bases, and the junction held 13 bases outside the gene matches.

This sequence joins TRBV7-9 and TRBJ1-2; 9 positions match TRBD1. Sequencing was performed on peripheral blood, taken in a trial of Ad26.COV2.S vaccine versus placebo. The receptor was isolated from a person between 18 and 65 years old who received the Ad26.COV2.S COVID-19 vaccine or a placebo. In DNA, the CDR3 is TGTGCCAGCAGCTTACCACCGGGACAGGGCGCGCGGGACTATGGCTACACCTTC. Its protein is CASSLPPGQGARDYGYTF.